This TCR beta chain was sequenced in a study of T cells in Graves' hyperthyroidism and ophthalmopathy. Overall study results and limits: In the blood, most expanded thyroid clonotypes above 0.001 appeared as well. From stable hyperthyroidism, ophthalmopathy was separated by a 13 V-J model.

The PBMCs studied were ones that came from roughly 11 ml fresh peripheral blood. Amplification targeted TCR beta CDR3 regions from RNA transcripts. The HTBI primer set served for first-round RT-PCR of the TCR CDR3. Using its own MiXCR run on the multiplex PCR reads, TCRdb lists one record per CDR3 protein. The sample has 300,000 to 450,000 distinct CDR3 sequences, just under 25% seen once. Note on this clonotype: No antigen is known for it.

The V gene lost 6 bases and the J gene lost 2 bases, with 13 bases spanning the gap. Per the germline V gene, CDR1 is DFQATT and CDR2 is SNEGSKA (reference sequence). The CDR3 runs to 14 residues. This receptor was identified in a man aged 50 to 59 with Graves' hyperthyroidism. J is TRBJ2-2 and V is TRBV20-1, with D possibly being TRBD1 (6 bases). Input material: blood. CDR3 loop: CSAARGHNTGELFF. For the CDR3, the DNA is TGCAGTGCAGCCAGGGGACATAACACCGGGGAGCTGTTTTTT.